This TCR beta chain comes out of a study of blood T cells in healthy people across ages. The extraction recovered at least 6 micrograms of total RNA per sample. Together with a sample-barcoded 5' primer, a J-beta primer mix was included in a second PCR lasting roughly 6 to 12 cycles. TCRdb reprocessed the 5' RACE reads via MiXCR and lists one record per CDR3 protein. Here the sample spans fewer than 950,000 distinct CDR3 sequences, 30% to 45% being singletons. This CDR3 comprises 15 residues. Trimming left V 2 bases short and J 4 bases short, with 12 bases between. Sequencing was done on a sample of blood. This chain links TRBV12-3 or TRBV12-4 with TRBJ1-3, with no clear D. This receptor was taken from a man younger than 35 in good health. The CDR3 DNA follows: TGTGCCAGCAGTTTACAGGCAGGAATCGGAAACACCATATATTTT. This gives the protein CASSLQAGIGNTIYF.